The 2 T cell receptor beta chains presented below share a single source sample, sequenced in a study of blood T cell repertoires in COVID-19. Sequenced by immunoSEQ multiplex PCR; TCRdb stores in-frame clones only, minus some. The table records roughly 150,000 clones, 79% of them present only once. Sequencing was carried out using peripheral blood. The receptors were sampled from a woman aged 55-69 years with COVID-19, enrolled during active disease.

The CDR3 spells CASSPRVAGRSNTGELFF. DNA of the CDR3: TGCGCCAGCAGCCCCCGGGTAGCGGGACGATCCAACACCGGGGAGCTGTTTTTT. The chain carries TRBV4-3 and TRBJ2-2; TRBD2 aligns across 8 bases. The germline V gene has CDR1 LGHNA and CDR2 YSLEER. There are 18 residues in the CDR3. Trimming cost V 4 bases and J 2 bases; bases outside gene matches: 12.

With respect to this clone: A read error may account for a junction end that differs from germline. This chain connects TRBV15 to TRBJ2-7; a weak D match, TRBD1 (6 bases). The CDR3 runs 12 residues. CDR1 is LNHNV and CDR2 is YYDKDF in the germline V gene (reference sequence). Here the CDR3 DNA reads TGTGCCACCAGCCCGCGAGGGGACATGTGCCACTTC. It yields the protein CATSPRGDMCHF. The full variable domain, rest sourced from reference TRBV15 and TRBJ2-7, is DAMVIQNPRYQVTQFGKPVTLSCSQTLNHNVMYWYQQKSSQAPKLLFHYYDKDFNNEADTPDNFQSRRPNTSFCFLDIRSPGLGDTAMYLCATSPRGDMCHFGPGTRLTVT.